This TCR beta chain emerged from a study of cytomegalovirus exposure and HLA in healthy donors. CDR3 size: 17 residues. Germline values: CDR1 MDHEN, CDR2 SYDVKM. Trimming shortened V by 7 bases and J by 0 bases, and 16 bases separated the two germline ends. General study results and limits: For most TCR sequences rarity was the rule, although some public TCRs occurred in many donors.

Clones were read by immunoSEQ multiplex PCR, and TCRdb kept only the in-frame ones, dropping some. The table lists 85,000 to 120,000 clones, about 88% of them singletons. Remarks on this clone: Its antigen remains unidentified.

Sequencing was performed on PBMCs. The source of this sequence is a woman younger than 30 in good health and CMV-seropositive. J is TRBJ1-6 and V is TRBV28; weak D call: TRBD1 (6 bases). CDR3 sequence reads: CASKYPGASSYNSPLHF. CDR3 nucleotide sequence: TGTGCCAGCAAATACCCAGGGGCTAGCTCCTATAATTCACCCCTCCACTTT.